One sample yielded the 19 T cell receptor beta chains listed below, sequenced in a study of CD4+ T cells in melanoma. Method: immunoSEQ multiplex PCR; TCRdb's copy keeps in-frame clones and lacks some. The repertoire holds some 13,000 clones, roughly 80% seen once, with over 15% in the top ten. The sample consisted of cells from a culture (not recorded whether cultured in vitro). All receptors derive from a human donor with melanoma.

This clone has a handful of counts. The rearrangement joins TRBV9 to TRBJ2-2; no definite D call. This CDR3 has 13 amino acids. V was shortened by 3 bases and J by 1 base, with 4 bases between the two germline ends. The germline V gene has CDR1 SGDLS and CDR2 YYNGEE. The CDR3 DNA is TGTGCCAGCAGCGACCTGAACACCGGGGAGCTGTTTTTT. This encodes CASSDLNTGELFF.

In its sample, this clone was seen once. The rearrangement joins TRBV18 to TRBJ2-3; unclear D gene. This CDR3 has 12 residues. Germline loops: CDR1 KGHSH, CDR2 LQKENI. V gave up 3 bases and J gave up 2 bases, with 3 bases separating them. CDR3 sequence (DNA): TGTGCCAGCTCACCCGACACAGATACGCAGTATTTT. Translated: CASSPDTDTQYF. The whole variable domain, filled in from reference TRBV18 and TRBJ2-3, reads NAGVMQNPRHLVRRRGQEARLRCSPMKGHSHVYWYRQLPEEGLKFMVYLQKENIIDESGMPKERFSAEFPKEGPSILRIQQVVRGDSAAYFCASSPDTDTQYFGPGTRLTVL.

This clone was seen only a few times. V is TRBV19 and J is TRBJ2-7, with a possible D match to TRBD1 (6 bases). The V gene's germline CDR1 is LNHDA and CDR2 SQIVND (reference sequence). V was shortened by 4 bases and J by 3 bases, with 10 bases between the two germline ends. The CDR3 is 13 residues long. This CDR3 reads CASSTGTIYEQYF. The CDR3 DNA follows: TGTGCCAGTAGTACCGGGACAATCTACGAGCAGTACTTC. The variable domain in full, with the rest retrieved from reference TRBV19 and TRBJ2-7, is DGGITQSPKYLFRKEGQNVTLSCEQNLNHDAMYWYRQDPGQGLRLIYYSQIVNDFQKGDIAEGYSVSREKKESFPLTVTSAQKNPTAFYLCASSTGTIYEQYFGPGTRLTVT.

The rearrangement joins TRBV19 to TRBJ2-2; 8 nucleotides line up with TRBD2. This CDR3 has 18 amino acids. V trimming: 6 bases; J trimming: 1 base; junction bases outside the gene matches: 13. Germline CDR1 and CDR2: LNHDA and SQIVND (reference sequence). As DNA, the CDR3 is TGTGCCAGTAGCGGGGGAGTTGTCGCGGGGGGGAACACCGGGGAGCTGTTTTTT. Amino acid sequence: CASSGGVVAGGNTGELFF.

This sequence joins TRBV6-5 and TRBJ2-4; D uncertain. Germline-derived CDR1 and CDR2 are MNHEY and SVGAGI. Trimming removed 2 bases at V and 1 base at J, with 3 bases between. This CDR3 comprises 13 residues. The chain's CDR3 is CASSYRAKNIQYF. The CDR3 bases are TGTGCCAGCAGTTACAGGGCCAAAAACATTCAGTACTTC.

The chain uses TRBV5-1 and TRBJ2-5; 7 bases map to TRBD1. Trimming removed 4 bases from V and 2 bases from J; junction bases left unmatched: 5. Germline CDR1 is SGHRS and CDR2 is YFSETQ. CDR3 size: 14 residues. The DNA for the CDR3 is TGCGCCAGCAGCGGATGGACAGGACAAGAGACCCAGTACTTC. Its translation: CASSGWTGQETQYF.

V and J are TRBV5-1 and TRBJ2-6, with D unresolved. Trimming took off 4 bases at V and 0 bases at J, with 14 bases between the two ends. This CDR3 spans 17 amino acids. From germline, CDR1 is SGHRS and CDR2 YFSETQ. This chain's CDR3 is CASSPTPKSSGANVLTF. The CDR3 DNA follows: TGCGCCAGCAGCCCGACACCTAAGAGCTCTGGGGCCAACGTCCTGACTTTC.

V usage is TRBV5-6 and J usage is TRBJ1-6, with 9 bases fitting TRBD1. V trimming: 4 bases; J trimming: 9 bases; junction bases outside the gene matches: 8. The CDR3 extends over 15 amino acids. Per the germline V gene, CDR1 is SGHDT and CDR2 is YYEEEE. Here the CDR3 DNA reads TGTGCCAGCAGCCCGCGGGACAGGGTGAGTTCACCCCTCCACTTT. Protein: CASSPRDRVSSPLHF.

The chain combines TRBV27 with TRBJ1-2, with D unclear. This CDR3 region has 14 residues. Germline values: CDR1 MNHEY, CDR2 SMNVEV (reference sequence). V gave up 3 bases and J gave up 1 base, with 9 bases separating them. The CDR3 DNA is TGTGCCAGCAGTTTTTCCGGTCGTAACTATGGCTACACCTTC. As protein: CASSFSGRNYGYTF.

V gene TRBV6-1 combines with J gene TRBJ1-1; D gene unclear. Trimming took off 6 bases at V and 2 bases at J, with 13 bases between the two ends. CDR1 and CDR2 (germline): MNHNS, SASEGT. The CDR3 consists of 14 residues. The DNA for the CDR3 is TGTGCCAGCAGCTCCTGGACGGTAAACACTGAAGCTTTCTTT. This sequence encodes CASSSWTVNTEAFF.

In this sample, this clone turned up once. V gene TRBV5-4 combines with J gene TRBJ2-3; 9 positions agree with TRBD2. V was clipped by 4 bases and J by 2 bases; unmatched bases: 2. Germline lookup yields CDR1 SGHNT and CDR2 YYREEE (reference sequence). This CDR3 is built from 14 residues. The DNA for the CDR3 is TGTGCCAGCAGCATAGCGGGGGCCACAGATACGCAGTATTTT. This encodes CASSIAGATDTQYF.

V usage is TRBV5-6 and J usage is TRBJ1-1; D possibly corresponds to TRBD1 (5 bases). The CDR3 is made up of 15 amino acids. V lost 5 bases and J lost 4, with 18 bases in between. Germline CDR1 and CDR2: SGHDT and YYEEEE. CDR3 sequence reads: CASSRRDPRGTEAFF. The CDR3 nucleotides read TGTGCCAGCAGTCGCCGGGATCCGAGGGGCACTGAAGCTTTCTTT.

The gene calls are TRBV19 and TRBJ2-3; D remains ambiguous. CDR1 LNHDA and CDR2 SQIVND come from the germline V gene (reference sequence). This CDR3 region has 12 residues. This chain's CDR3 is CSTRGPGDTQYF. The CDR3 bases are TGTTCAACCAGAGGCCCCGGAGATACGCAGTATTTT.

The chain is built from TRBV7-2 and TRBJ1-4, with 9 nucleotides matching TRBD1. CDR3 length equals 16 residues. Trimming removed 5 bases from V and 7 bases from J; junction bases left unmatched: 11. Per the germline V gene, CDR1 is SGHTA and CDR2 is FQGNSA. This chain's CDR3 is CASSLNVGQGSEKLFF. Here the CDR3 DNA reads TGTGCCAGCAGCCTAAATGTGGGACAGGGAAGTGAAAAACTGTTTTTT.

J is TRBJ2-5 and V is TRBV2; 7 bases match TRBD1. J was trimmed by 1 base and V by 7 bases; bases with no gene match: 6. This CDR3 region has 14 residues. From germline, CDR1 is SNHLY and CDR2 FYNNEI. The CDR3 loop reads CASNTQGIQETQYF. For the CDR3, the DNA is TGTGCCAGCAACACACAGGGGATCCAAGAGACCCAGTACTTC.

The chain has TRBV11-2 and TRBJ2-5, with 8 bases that match TRBD2. The V segment lost 3 bases and the J segment 4 bases; nucleotides outside the gene matches: 4. Germline loops: CDR1 SGHAT, CDR2 FQNNGV. There are 14 residues in the CDR3. The CDR3 region has the DNA TGTGCCAGCAGCTTCGGGGGGGCGGGAGAGACCCAGTACTTC. This sequence encodes CASSFGGAGETQYF.

This chain uses TRBV7-3 with TRBJ2-2; 8 nucleotides agree with TRBD1. The CDR3 sequence is 16 residues long. V trimming: 4 bases; J trimming: 4 bases; junction bases outside the gene matches: 8. Germline V CDR1 and CDR2: SGHTA, FQGTGA. The CDR3, as DNA: TGTGCCAGCAGCTCGCGGACAGGGTCGCGCACCGGGGAGCTGTTTTTT. Translating gives CASSSRTGSRTGELFF.

V is TRBV10-2 and J is TRBJ1-4, with TRBD1 matching 11 bases. The CDR3 sequence is 14 residues long. Germline V gene sequence: CDR1 WSHSY, CDR2 SAAADI. J gave up 2 bases and V 8 bases, and 1 base lay outside the gene matches. Here the CDR3 reads CASWDRGTNEKLFF. Here the CDR3 DNA reads TGCGCCAGCTGGGACAGGGGGACTAATGAAAAACTGTTTTTT.

The chain is built from TRBV10-3 and TRBJ2-7; D is perhaps TRBD1 (6 bases). Germline V gene lookup returns CDR1 ENHRY and CDR2 SYGVKD. The CDR3 loop spans 12 amino acids. V lost 11 bases to trimming and J lost 4 bases, with 15 bases between them. For the CDR3, the DNA is TGTGCCTCGATGGGGGCCGAGTACGAGCAGTACTTC. Protein sequence: CASMGAEYEQYF.